This T cell receptor beta chain stems from a study of shared clonotypes between healthy human individuals. Deep-level running was used for the assay. This table comes from immunoSEQ multiplex PCR, and its TCRdb copy is limited to in-frame clones, with some not included. The table lists 1,100,000 or so clones, about four fifths of them singletons. The germline V gene encodes CDR1 MDHEN and CDR2 SYDVKM. Deletions cut 6 bases from V and 4 bases from J, with 16 bases between. This CDR3 region has 16 residues. Study-level results: All-four-donor shared clonotypes had higher generation probabilities than non-shared clonotypes did. The study generally estimated greater richness for naive than memory subsets. Sequencing depth was expected to affect clonotype sharing among donors.

Comment on this clone: The antigen is unknown.

The receptor was isolated from a man aged 18 to 30 in good health. Some clones in this sample may be carry-over from other donors' samples. Sequencing was performed on memory CD4+ T cells from PBMCs. Subset of the sample: CD45RA-negative fraction. The chain employs TRBV28 and TRBJ2-6; D uncertain. CDR3 protein: CASSTRFSAGANVLTF. The CDR3 nucleotides read TGTGCCAGCAGCACGAGATTCTCTGCCGGGGCCAACGTCCTGACTTTC.